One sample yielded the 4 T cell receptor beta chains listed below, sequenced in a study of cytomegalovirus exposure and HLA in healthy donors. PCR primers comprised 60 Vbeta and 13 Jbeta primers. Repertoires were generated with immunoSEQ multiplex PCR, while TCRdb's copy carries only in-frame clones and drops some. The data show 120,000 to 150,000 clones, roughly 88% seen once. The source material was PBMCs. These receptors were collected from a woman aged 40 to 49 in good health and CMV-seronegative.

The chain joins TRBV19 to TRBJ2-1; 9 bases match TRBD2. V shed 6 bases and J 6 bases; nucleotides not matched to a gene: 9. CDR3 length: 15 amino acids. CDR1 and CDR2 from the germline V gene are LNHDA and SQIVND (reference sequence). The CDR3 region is CASSRTSGQFNEQFF. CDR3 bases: TGTGCCAGTAGCCGAACTAGCGGGCAATTCAATGAGCAGTTCTTC.

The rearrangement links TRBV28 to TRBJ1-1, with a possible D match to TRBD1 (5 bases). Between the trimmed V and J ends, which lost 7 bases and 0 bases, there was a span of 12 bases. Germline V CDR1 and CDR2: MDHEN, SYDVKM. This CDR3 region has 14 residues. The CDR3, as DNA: TGTGCCAGCACCCCAGGAGGGGTGAACACTGAAGCTTTCTTT. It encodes CASTPGGVNTEAFF.

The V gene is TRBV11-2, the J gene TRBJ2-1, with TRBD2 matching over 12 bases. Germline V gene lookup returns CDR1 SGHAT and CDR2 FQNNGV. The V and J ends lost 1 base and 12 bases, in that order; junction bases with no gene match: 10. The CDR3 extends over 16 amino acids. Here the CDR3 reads CASSLVVLAGGVGQFF. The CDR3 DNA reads TGTGCCAGCAGCTTAGTAGTCCTAGCGGGAGGGGTGGGGCAGTTCTTC.

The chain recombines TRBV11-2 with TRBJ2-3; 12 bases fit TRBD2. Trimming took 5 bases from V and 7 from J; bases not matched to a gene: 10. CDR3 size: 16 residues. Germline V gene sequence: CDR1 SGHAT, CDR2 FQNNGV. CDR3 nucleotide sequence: TGTGCCAGCAGCCCACTAGCGGGAGGAGGGGCAAATACGCAGTATTTT. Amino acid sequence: CASSPLAGGGANTQYF.